This TCR beta chain was sequenced in a study of blood T cell repertoires in COVID-19 (dated by TCRdb to about 2020). Regarding the study in general: Collaborator samples came from the United States, Italy and Spain and covered acute and convalescent phases of COVID-19. Deeply sampled blood TCRbeta repertoires from subjects exposed to, actively infected with, or recovered from COVID-19 were included in the dataset. A freely available public database, intended as a resource for researchers studying the immune response to SARS-CoV-2, is where the repertoires were released. Samples were obtained from the ongoing ImmuneRACE study (first 160 participants) and from about 1,300 subjects provided by 6 global collaborators. Where HLA class I and class II types were available, the types were taken from metadata supplied by the sample provider, not from assay-based typing. Nearly every sample came with metadata listing a de-identified subject ID, COVID-19 status, age in years and sex. The prospective study material was composed of cDNA or gDNA derived from T cells, B-cell-depleted T cells, or PBMCs. The study at large found these results: The amount of clinical and demographic metadata varied by source and participant and was provided uncurated.

Taken from cysteine to phenylalanine, the CDR3 has 14 residues. Just the 42-base CDR3 DNA is kept, in frame starting at base 1. V was cut back by 4 bases and J by 3 bases, leaving a gap of 11 bases between them. The germline V gene gives CDR1 as SGHRS and CDR2 as YFSETQ. With regard to this clone: The target of this receptor is not known. Base-call qualities are not available, and no considerably larger clone is one nucleotide away.

Samples from volunteer blood donors who had recovered from COVID-19 were contributed by a second Seattle source. Collaborating institutions collected whole blood in K2EDTA tubes following their own protocols. For TCRbeta analysis, collaborators shipped samples in one of three forms: frozen whole blood, isolated PBMCs, or DNA extracted from either of those sample types. The immunoSEQ Assay, a bias-controlled multiplex PCR, was used to amplify TCRbeta CDR3 regions from genomic DNA. Per the original workflow: Nucleated cell counts per sample were estimated from amplification of reference gene primers within the assay. Sequence reads were collapsed and filtered to measure the absolute abundance of every unique TCRbeta CDR3 rearrangement. For each sample, productive Simpson clonality was calculated by taking the square root of Simpson's diversity index across productive rearrangements. TCRdb took over this immuneACCESS table, retaining in-frame rearrangements with V and J assigned. Such tables are incomplete; in checked studies, under half of the missing clones stem from an unresolved V gene, and the remainder is unexplained. The V and J calls and clone size are taken from that table; D and trimming were inferred from the DNA. The sample contains 150,000 to 200,000 clones, approximately 90% of them found a single time. The ten largest clones represent 0.85% to 0.95% of the sample.

This TCR was sampled from a woman under 30 who had recovered from COVID-19. Recombination connected TRBV5-1 to TRBJ1-5, with TRBD1 perhaps the D gene, on 5 matching bases. Sequenced: peripheral blood. The nucleotide sequence reads TGCGCCAGCAGCCCGGGACTGAACAATCAGCCCCAGCATTTT. Protein translation: CASSPGLNNQPQHF. The full variable domain, completed from the reference TRBV5-1 and TRBJ1-5 proteins outside the CDR3, reads KAGVTQTPRYLIKTRGQQVTLSCSPISGHRSVSWYQQTPGQGLQFLFEYFSETQRNKGNFPGRFSGRQFSNSRSEMNVSTLELGDSALYLCASSPGLNNQPQHFGDGTRLSIL.